These T cell receptor beta chains were read from a single sample in a study of blood T cell repertoires in COVID-19. Sequencing used immunoSEQ multiplex PCR; TCRdb keeps in-frame clones, though not all of them. The sample holds 250,000 to 350,000 clones, 70% to 90% seen once. The specimen sequenced was peripheral blood. Receptor source: a man between 18 and 29 years old who had recovered from COVID-19. The CDR3 runs from the conserved cysteine through the conserved F or W. The D gene is left open where the match is weak. The listing skips clone size in some rows; elsewhere it reads once, few, many or a size class.

CDR3nt | CDR3aa | j_gene | abundance | v_gene | d_gene
TGTGCCAGCAGTGTAGGAACAGTAAATCAGCCCCAGCATTTT | CASSVGTVNQPQHF | TRBJ1-5 | - | TRBV2 | -
TGTGCCATCAACCCCGGGATCACAGATACGCAGTATTTT | CAINPGITDTQYF | TRBJ2-3 | - | TRBV10-3 | -
TGTGCCAGCAGTTTAAGGACAGCTGAAAAACTGTTTTTT | CASSLRTAEKLFF | TRBJ1-4 | once | TRBV27 | -
TGCGCCAGCAGCCAAGATACGGTTAGCTCCTATAATTCACCCCTCCACTTT | CASSQDTVSSYNSPLHF | TRBJ1-6 | - | TRBV4-3 | -
TGTGCCATCAGTTTCGGACTAGCGGGGGGGCCTAGCACAGATACGCAGTATTTT | CAISFGLAGGPSTDTQYF | TRBJ2-3 | - | TRBV10-3 | TRBD2
TGTGCCAGCAGCTTAAAGGGTGGGAGCTCCTACAATGAGCAGTTCTTC | CASSLKGGSSYNEQFF | TRBJ2-1 | - | TRBV7-6 | -
TGTGCCAGCAGGCCAGCAGTGTTCGACAGGGGGCCGTGGGGCTACACCTTC | CASRPAVFDRGPWGYTF | TRBJ1-2 | - | TRBV2 | TRBD1
TGTGCCAGCAGCCTAAGACAGGTGAACTACGAGCAGTACTTC | CASSLRQVNYEQYF | TRBJ2-7 | - | TRBV7-2 | -
TGTGCCAGCAGCTTATATGGTAGTTCACCCCTCCACTTT | CASSLYGSSPLHF | TRBJ1-6 | - | TRBV7-9 | -
TGTGCCAGCAGCCCCGACACCTTCTCCTACAATGAGCAGTTCTTC | CASSPDTFSYNEQFF | TRBJ2-1 | - | TRBV14 | -
TGTGCCAGCACCGGGACAGGGAGAAATGAGCAGTTCTTC | CASTGTGRNEQFF | TRBJ2-1 | - | TRBV12-3/TRBV12-4 | TRBD1
TGTGCCAGCAGTTACTCCCCGGACAGTCCCAATGAGCAGTTCTTC | CASSYSPDSPNEQFF | TRBJ2-1 | - | TRBV6-5 | -
TGTGCCACCAGCCGCGGTCTGGGACAGGGGGGGAATGAGCAGTTCTTC | CATSRGLGQGGNEQFF | TRBJ2-1 | once | TRBV15 | TRBD1
TGTGCCAGCAGCCCCATGGGGGGGGATGAAAAACTGTTTTTT | CASSPMGGDEKLFF | TRBJ1-4 | once | TRBV9 | -
TGTGCCAGCAGTTACTCGGGGCGGAGCACTGAAGCTTTCTTT | CASSYSGRSTEAFF | TRBJ1-1 | - | TRBV6-2/TRBV6-3 | -
TGTGCCAGCAGTTACTCGAGGCGGGAGTGGGGGGATGAGCAGTTCTTC | CASSYSRREWGDEQFF | TRBJ2-1 | - | TRBV6-2/TRBV6-3 | TRBD2
TGTGCCAGTAGTATAGATCTCAGCGGGAGCTATAGCAATCAGCCCCAGCATTTT | CASSIDLSGSYSNQPQHF | TRBJ1-5 | - | TRBV19 | -
TGTGCCAGCAGTTTAAGGACAGCCTACGAGCAGTACTTC | CASSLRTAYEQYF | TRBJ2-7 | - | TRBV27 | -
TGTGCCAGCAGCTTTTTAGCGGATTACAATGAGCAGTTCTTC | CASSFLADYNEQFF | TRBJ2-1 | - | TRBV7-2 | -
TGTGCCAGCAGCTTACGGTCCATCCTTCGACAGAGCTCCTATAATTCACCCCTCCACTTT | CASSLRSILRQSSYNSPLHF | TRBJ1-6 | once | TRBV7-8 | -
TGTGCCAGCAGGCCGAGAACCTACGAGCAGTACTTC | CASRPRTYEQYF | TRBJ2-7 | - | TRBV2 | -
TGTGCCAGCAGCTTAGACGGACAGGGAAGGGGGAATGAGCAGTTCTTC | CASSLDGQGRGNEQFF | TRBJ2-1 | - | TRBV7-2 | TRBD1
TGCAGCGTTGAAGCAGGGACAGGGGTTCAAGAGACCCAGTACTTC | CSVEAGTGVQETQYF | TRBJ2-5 | - | TRBV29-1 | TRBD1
TGTGCCAGCAGCGTGGGACACGAGACTGAAGCTTTCTTT | CASSVGHETEAFF | TRBJ1-1 | - | TRBV7-9 | -
TGCGCCAGCAGCCATAAGTTCTTAGCGGGGGGGACCTACAATGAGCAGTTCTTC | CASSHKFLAGGTYNEQFF | TRBJ2-1 | - | TRBV4-1 | TRBD2
TGCGCCAGCAGCTTGCTCGACCCAGGACAGGGCGGCTATGGCTACACCTTC | CASSLLDPGQGGYGYTF | TRBJ1-2 | - | TRBV5-1 | TRBD1
TGTGCCACCAGCAGAAAATTCGGGACAGGGGCAATTAGAGCTTTCTTT | CATSRKFGTGAIRAFF | TRBJ1-1 | few | TRBV15 | TRBD1
TGTGCCAGCAGTTCCCCAGACAGGGGGCTTTATGGCTACACCTTC | CASSSPDRGLYGYTF | TRBJ1-2 | - | TRBV6-2/TRBV6-3 | TRBD1
TGTGCCATCAGTGAGTCCCCTAGCGGGGGGGCGTCAATCGGTGCAGATACGCAGTATTTT | CAISESPSGGASIGADTQYF | TRBJ2-3 | - | TRBV10-3 | TRBD2
TGTGCCAGCAGCTTGAACTCCTCGCCAGAGACCCAGTACTTC | CASSLNSSPETQYF | TRBJ2-5 | - | TRBV5-4 | -
TGTGCCAGCAGCCCCACCGGGACTAGCGGGAGAGGTGAGCAGTTCTTC | CASSPTGTSGRGEQFF | TRBJ2-1 | - | TRBV9 | TRBD2
TGTGCCAGCAGCTTCAACAGGGTAGGTGAGCCCCAGCATTTT | CASSFNRVGEPQHF | TRBJ1-5 | once | TRBV7-8 | -
TGTGCCAGCAGGGAGAATTCACCCCTCCACTTT | CASRENSPLHF | TRBJ1-6 | - | TRBV2 | -
TGTGCCAGCAGTTTATCGACGGCACGATACGGGGGGCTCGTCGGGGAGCAGTACTTC | CASSLSTARYGGLVGEQYF | TRBJ2-7 | - | TRBV27 | -
TGTGCCAGCAGCCGCTCGGGACTCGAACAGCCCTCCACAGATACGCAGTATTTT | CASSRSGLEQPSTDTQYF | TRBJ2-3 | - | TRBV28 | -
TGTGCCAGCAGCTTAGGAGGCCGCGGGACCCAGCATTTT | CASSLGGRGTQHF | TRBJ1-5 | - | TRBV11-2 | -
TGCGCCAGCAGCCACCGGGACAGGGATGTCTATGGCTACACCTTC | CASSHRDRDVYGYTF | TRBJ1-2 | - | TRBV4-3 | TRBD1
TGTGCCAGCAGTCACCGGGAGTTTACAGAAGCTTTCTTT | CASSHREFTEAFF | TRBJ1-1 | - | TRBV6-5 | -
TGTGCCACCAGTGATTTGTATACCGGGGAGCTGTTTTTT | CATSDLYTGELFF | TRBJ2-2 | - | TRBV24-1 | -
TGCAGCGTCAATAGCGGGGGGTTTTACGAGCAGTACTTC | CSVNSGGFYEQYF | TRBJ2-7 | - | TRBV29-1 | TRBD2
TGTGCCAGCAGGTCCGGGACTGACTATGGCTACACCTTC | CASRSGTDYGYTF | TRBJ1-2 | - | TRBV27 | -
TGTGCCAGCAGTCAGCGTATCTCCTACAATGAGCAGTTCTTC | CASSQRISYNEQFF | TRBJ2-1 | - | TRBV27 | -
TGTGCCAGCAGTGATGAGGGGGCCTATAATTCACCCCTCCACTTT | CASSDEGAYNSPLHF | TRBJ1-6 | - | TRBV25-1 | -
TGTGCCAGCAGCTTATCCCCGGGACAGGGGACCGGGGAGCTGTTTTTT | CASSLSPGQGTGELFF | TRBJ2-2 | - | TRBV7-8 | TRBD1
TGTGCCAGCAGCTTGGGCAGGTGGGAGCCCCTCCACTTT | CASSLGRWEPLHF | TRBJ1-6 | - | TRBV11-3 | -
TGTGCCAGCAGTTCCCGCGATCCCCCTGGTAATGAGCAGTTCTTC | CASSSRDPPGNEQFF | TRBJ2-1 | - | TRBV6-2/TRBV6-3 | -
TGTGCCAACTACAAGGCTACCTATGGCTACACCTTC | CANYKATYGYTF | TRBJ1-2 | - | TRBV12-3/TRBV12-4 | -
TGTGCCAGCAGCTTATGGGAAGCGGGGGGGCCTTACAATGAGCAGTTCTTC | CASSLWEAGGPYNEQFF | TRBJ2-1 | - | TRBV7-2 | TRBD2
TGCGCCAGCAGGGACCGGACTATGAGCTCCTACGAGCAGTACTTC | CASRDRTMSSYEQYF | TRBJ2-7 | once | TRBV5-1 | -
TGTGCCAGCTTCAAGCGGGAGAACACCGGGGAGCTGTTTTTT | CASFKRENTGELFF | TRBJ2-2 | - | TRBV2 | TRBD2
TGTGCCAGCTCATCCTTTACTACAGGGGTTTACGAGCAGTACTTC | CASSSFTTGVYEQYF | TRBJ2-7 | - | TRBV18 | TRBD1
TGTGCCAGCAGCCAAGCTCGTGGCTACACCTTC | CASSQARGYTF | TRBJ1-2 | - | TRBV4-2 | -